This T cell receptor beta chain is drawn from a study of cytomegalovirus exposure and HLA in healthy donors (TCRdb year 2017). At the level of the whole study: An earlier analysis of 587 of the donors reported about 250 Gb of sequence data and around 110 million unique TCR beta sequences from roughly 200 million T cells. Roughly 300 gigabases of sequencing data and 78 million or so unique TCR sequences were included in an early release covering about 620 HLA-typed donors. Of the roughly 400 genotyped donors, roughly 80% fell in the genetic ancestry cluster associated with self-reported Caucasian donors. The study was designed to test whether signatures of past pathogen exposure could be identified by cataloging public T cell receptors. Using immunosequencing, the study profiled T cell repertoires from about 650 subjects and related those repertoires to cytomegalovirus serostatus. Along with the approximately 600-subject first cohort, a separate validation cohort of over a hundred different subjects was used. The study combined high-throughput TCR immunosequencing, statistical association of individual TCRs with disease status, and machine learning to predict cytomegalovirus infection status. A later analysis re-analyzed previously published TCR beta repertoires from 666 donors and added high-resolution HLA genotyping to study TCR occurrence patterns. Rather than drawing on any new phenotypic data, the later analysis identified candidate immune exposures from TCR beta sequences and the way those sequences occurred across donors. In an earlier analysis of 550 to 700 of the donors, high-throughput TCR beta sequencing was used to judge whether each TCR beta V gene segment behaved as functional or pseudogenic. Donor age, sex, ethnicity and CMV serostatus were compiled together with the repertoire data. In a later genetic analysis, genome-wide SNP genotypes for about 55% of the roughly 700 donors were used, and that subset was treated as a discovery cohort. Every repertoire in the discovery cohort had been generated on one and the same sequencing platform. Both class I and class II loci were covered by HLA typing, at four-digit resolution. The number of typed donors differed by locus: about 620-630 for A, B, C, DRB1 and DQB1; approximately 530 for DQA1; around 610 for DPA1; and roughly 470 for DPB1. About 5 DR-DQ haplotypes were handled as single units for association and clustering, since linkage in the cohort was strong. Among some 410 genotyped donors of the cohort, an average of roughly 230,000 unique TCR beta nucleotide sequences was sequenced per donor, of which roughly 17% were non-productive.

This clone was picked up a small number of times. Its cognate antigen has yet to be identified. Base qualities were left out, and no much larger clone turns up one base away. Broader findings and caveats from the paper: At a false discovery rate of 0.05, a later analysis linked 16,951 TCR beta sequences to specific HLA alleles. A further reported finding was that TCR beta sequences accurately predicted the HLA-A and HLA-B alleles for most subjects in the first cohort. Because HLA typing was missing for some donors at each locus, association tests included only the typed subset. In the study, approximately 150 TCR beta chains were listed as associated with cytomegalovirus. A cluster of highly shared sequence variants was judged likely to represent a technical artifact of the sequencing pipeline. For the cohort, immune exposure information was limited to CMV serostatus. In a later analysis, HLA-associated TCR beta chains showed more clonal expansion and lower generation probabilities than non-associated chains that were equally common. Several of the top co-occurrence clusters appeared to be linked to parvovirus B19, influenza, CMV and Epstein-Barr virus, according to a later analysis. Linkage disequilibrium might explain the correlated functional status among segregating V segments, but an unknown experimental factor could not be ruled out. In this cohort, only TCR beta chains were sequenced, and detectable features were limited by the absence of alpha or paired-chain data. A later genetic analysis reported fewer N-insertions in productive TCRs among donors in an Asian-associated ancestry cluster than the roughly 700-donor mean. The authors suggested that the approach could potentially be extended to other disease states and immunological phenotypes. The presence/absence analyses assumed that sequencing depth was roughly uniform across donors, and that assumption may not be true. In vitro tests confirmed that a few of the cytomegalovirus-associated TCR beta chains recognize cytomegalovirus antigens. Most TCR sequences were seen in very few donors, while some public TCRs were found in many individuals. In a later analysis, TCR association rates were found to vary across HLA loci, with the most associated TCRs seen for DRB1 alleles and the fewest for HLA-C alleles. Some IMGT-functional V segments, including TRBV6-2 and TRBV6-3, could not be told apart with the 87-base-pair reads, so those segments were excluded. According to a later analysis, most CMV-associated TCR beta chains appeared to be HLA-restricted, and the HLA associations seemed to be driven largely by CMV exposure. The classifier was reported to diagnose cytomegalovirus status with high specificity and sensitivity in both the original cohort and the validation cohort. Assigning TCR associations to individual alleles was difficult when HLA alleles, especially DR and DQ, strongly co-occurred. About 15 rarely observed V segments, including chromosome 9 orphons, were excluded from the earlier analysis of 550 to 700 of the donors because counts were too low. In an earlier analysis of approximately 590 of the donors, most TCR beta V segments appeared in productive rearrangements about 87% or about 30% of the time, broadly matching IMGT annotations. In a later genetic analysis, a missense DCLRE1C variant was associated with V-gene and J-gene trimming of TCR beta chains, and the association was replicated in an independent cohort.

V drops 3 bases and J drops 1 base, leaving 7 bases in between. Including the terminal cysteine and phenylalanine, the CDR3 comprises 14 residues. The only DNA kept is the CDR3, 42 bases in frame from the first base. As encoded in the germline V gene, CDR1 is LGHNA while CDR2 is YSLEER. Libraries were prepared through the immunoSEQ multiplex PCR assay. For the multiplex PCR, a mixture combining 60 forward primers for TCR Vbeta segments and 13 reverse primers for TCR Jbeta segments was used. A multiplex PCR assay on genomic DNA amplified the CDR3 region of rearranged TCR beta genes. The Illumina HiSeq System was used to sequence the amplified TCR beta libraries as 87-base-pair reads. The paper's data handling went like this. A later analysis counted approximately 76 million unique TCR beta chains across the 650 to 700 repertoires, and around 9.9 million of these chains were shared by at least two donors. Raw reads were error-corrected and collapsed into unique sequences with a nearest-neighbor algorithm that merged closely related sequences to remove PCR and sequencing errors. CDR3 sequences were aligned to IMGT reference sequences to assign V, D and J gene segments. Each retained sequence needed at least a six-nucleotide match to both a V gene segment and a J gene segment. A rearrangement was called productive if the CDR3 had no stop codons and remained in frame with V and J, and every other rearrangement was called non-productive. CDR3 was defined according to IMGT convention as the region running from the second conserved V-encoded cysteine to the conserved J-encoded phenylalanine. The earlier analysis of around 640 of the donors excluded sequences that lacked an unambiguous match to a single V gene segment. An earlier analysis of about 600 of the donors called V segments functional above 56.7% productive rearrangements and segregating when the between-donor standard deviation exceeded 5%. A statistical classification framework was built to diagnose cytomegalovirus status from the catalog of TCR beta chain sequences. A later analysis assigned V and J genes by comparing TCR nucleotide sequences with IMGT/GENE-DB human TR gene sequences. Using the TCRdist pipeline, a later analysis assigned CDR3 sequences along with most-parsimonious VDJ recombination scenarios. In a later analysis, each TCR beta chain was defined by its CDR3 amino acid sequence together with its V-gene family, and reads lacking a unique V-gene family were excluded. A later analysis removed several hundred highly shared, low-generation-probability nucleotide sequences to deal with suspected cross-contamination and a sequencing artifact. A later analysis calculated a clonal expansion index for each public chain from normalized within-repertoire ranks of inferred template counts. In a later analysis, generation probabilities were computed with a VDJ recombination model fitted to out-of-frame rearrangements, and the resulting probabilities were checked against IGoR. In a later analysis, TCR-TCR, TCR-HLA and TCR-CMV co-occurrence was scored with hypergeometric tests, and a repertoire-size bias correction was applied to TCR pairs. False discovery rates were estimated in a later analysis by permuting HLA or CMV assignments 20 times. A later analysis grouped co-occurring TCRs with DBSCAN, adding TCRdist sequence similarity when clustering within HLA-allele-positive subsets. For co-occurrence clustering, repertoires with fewer than 30,000 or more than 120,000 public chains were excluded, along with five repertoires with anomalous nucleotide sharing. Sourced from immuneACCESS, this table was stored by TCRdb with only in-frame sequences that have V and J called. A share of the clones is absent; for the studies checked, an unresolved V gene accounts for under half, and the remainder has no known explanation. That table supplies the V and J calls and clone size; D and trimming were determined from the DNA. Present in this sample are around 200,000 clones, around 86% of which were seen just once. In total, the top ten clones hold about 1.6% of the sample.

The cohort was made up of approximately 670 healthy bone marrow donors. At the time of sampling, every cohort member was nominally healthy, though immune exposures that went unrecorded were likely present. The donor tested CMV seronegative and was one of the 352 seronegative cohort members. A peripheral blood sample was collected from each donor, and TCR beta sequencing was performed on peripheral blood mononuclear cells. The Qiagen DNeasy Blood Extraction Kit was used to extract genomic DNA from the blood cell samples. The TCR sequence derives from a man aged 45-65 years in good health and CMV-seronegative. Recombination joined TRBV4-3 with TRBJ2-1, with the D gene not clear enough to name. The sequencing input was PBMCs. The DNA sequence reads TGCGCCAGCAGCCATACAGAGTCCTACAATGAGCAGTTCTTC. Its protein is CASSHTESYNEQFF.